The T cell receptor (beta chain) described here comes from a study of vaccination and CD4 T cells after COVID-19. Overall study context: Two doses of either BNT162b2 or mRNA-1273 vaccine went to participants. Culture controls were given either a CEFX pool, an HIV-1 Nef pool, or no peptide.

Notes on this clonotype: The antigen is undetermined.

As for treatment: roughly 10-day PBMC culture with coronavirus spike peptide pools or control peptides (ViraFEST assay). PBMCs were cultured at over 1.5 million per well with 9.5 to 10 IU/ml IL-2 and approximately 10 ug/ml peptide pools. Fresh IL-2 medium replaced half the culture medium on days 3 and 7. V dropped 5 bases and J dropped 5 bases, with 15 bases sitting between them. The germline CDR1 and CDR2 sequences are MNHGY and SAAAGT. This CDR3 region has 14 residues. At the Johns Hopkins FTIC core, DNA taken from cultured CD4+ T cells was sequenced by way of the Oncomine TCR Beta short-read assay. TCRdb re-derived calls from the PCR reads in MiXCR, one entry per CDR3 protein. The sample contains about 20,000 distinct CDR3 sequences, approximately 52% of which appear only once.

The rearrangement links TRBV6-8 to TRBJ1-1, with a weak D call TRBD1 (6 bases). Material for sequencing was CD4+ T cells from blood, cultured in vitro. The TCR sequence derives from a human donor who had recovered from COVID-19. This chain's CDR3 is CASSTPWTETEAFF. The DNA for the CDR3 is TGTGCCAGCAGTACCCCATGGACAGAGACTGAAGCTTTCTTT.